What follows are 30 T cell receptor beta chains derived from one specimen sequenced in a study of cytomegalovirus exposure and HLA in healthy donors. PCR employed 60 Vbeta and 13 Jbeta primers. Sequencing used immunoSEQ multiplex PCR; TCRdb keeps in-frame clones, though not all of them. The profile shows some 140,000 clones, 70% to 85% of them singletons. The sample taken for sequencing was PBMCs. All receptors come from a woman in her fifties or sixties in good health and CMV-seropositive.

J is TRBJ2-6 and V is TRBV5-4, with D possibly being TRBD1 (5 bases). Germline CDR1 and CDR2: SGHNT and YYREEE (reference sequence). V shed 4 bases and J shed 0 bases, with 11 bases lying between them. This CDR3 has 16 amino acids. CDR3 loop: CASSQGLFSGANVLTF. CDR3 DNA sequence: TGTGCCAGCAGCCAGGGTCTTTTCTCTGGGGCCAACGTCCTGACTTTC. The entire variable domain, with the rest obtained from reference TRBV5-4 and TRBJ2-6, is as follows: ETGVTQSPTHLIKTRGQQVTLRCSSQSGHNTVSWYQQALGQGPQFIFQYYREEENGRGNFPPRFSGLQFPNYSSELNVNALELDDSALYLCASSQGLFSGANVLTFGAGSRLTVL.

V usage is TRBV7-2 and J usage is TRBJ2-7; 10 bases are shared with TRBD1. Germline V gives CDR1 SGHTA, CDR2 FQGNSA. V dropped 2 bases and J dropped 3; count of bases not matched to a gene: 13. This CDR3 region has 18 residues. The CDR3 DNA follows: TGTGCCAGCAGCTTAAGGGGGGAAGGACAGGGGGTCATCTACGAGCAGTACTTC. This translates into CASSLRGEGQGVIYEQYF.

The V and J genes are TRBV5-6 and TRBJ2-2, with no clear D. The CDR3 has 15 amino acids. Germline V CDR1 and CDR2: SGHDT, YYEEEE. Between the trimmed V and J ends, which lost 0 bases and 0 bases, there was a span of 6 bases. The CDR3: CASSLGSPNTGELFF. CDR3 DNA: TGTGCCAGCAGCTTGGGCAGTCCGAACACCGGGGAGCTGTTTTTT.

This clone has only a few counts. The junction shows a germline mismatch at one end, possibly a read error. The chain employs TRBV2 and TRBJ2-7, with 8 positions matching TRBD1. The CDR3 loop spans 14 amino acids. Germline V gene sequence: CDR1 SNHLY, CDR2 FYNNEI. The DNA of the CDR3 is TGTGCCAGCAGGGGATGGAGACAGGGGCGGATTTGGGACTTC. Translated: CASRGWRQGRIWDF.

This chain uses TRBV19 with TRBJ2-1; D possibly corresponds to TRBD1 (6 bases). This CDR3 has 14 residues. Germline V lookup: CDR1 LNHDA, CDR2 SQIVND (reference sequence). V lost 3 bases, J lost 4 bases, and 10 bases lay in between. In DNA form, the CDR3 reads TGTGCCAGTAGTATTTTCGGACAGTACAATGAGCAGTTCTTC. It encodes CASSIFGQYNEQFF.

The J gene is TRBJ2-1, the V gene TRBV7-2; D might be TRBD2 (6 bases). This CDR3 is 16 amino acids long. Germline CDR1 is SGHTA and CDR2 is FQGNSA. The ends were cut back, 5 bases at V and 4 bases at J, with 18 bases in the middle. The CDR3 sequence is CASSQIDQGLYNEQFF. DNA for the CDR3: TGTGCCAGCAGCCAAATCGACCAAGGACTATACAATGAGCAGTTCTTC.

The rearrangement uses TRBV5-4 and TRBJ1-1; no definite D call. The V and J ends lost 1 base and 1 base respectively, with 23 bases between them. In germline, CDR1 is SGHNT, CDR2 YYREEE (reference sequence). The CDR3 covers 19 residues. CDR3 in amino acids: CASSLMAGTLGFGNTEAFF. In nucleotides, the CDR3 is TGTGCCAGCAGCTTGATGGCGGGAACTCTAGGTTTTGGGAACACTGAAGCTTTCTTT.

The rearrangement links TRBV5-6 to TRBJ1-2; D is uncertain. The CDR3 loop spans 11 amino acids. Germline CDR1 reads SGHDT; CDR2 reads YYEEEE. V dropped 5 bases and J dropped 8 bases, with 10 bases sitting between them. CDR3 protein: CASRVNGGYTF. The CDR3 DNA reads TGTGCCAGCAGGGTCAACGGGGGCTACACCTTC.

This clone appeared once. CDR3 in amino acids: CASSQDVTRAGYEQYF. CDR3 DNA sequence: TGTGCCAGCAGCCAAGATGTTACCAGAGCCGGGTACGAGCAGTACTTC. The J gene is TRBJ2-7, the V gene TRBV4-2, with D uncertain. V lost 0 bases to trimming and J lost 4 bases, with 16 bases between them. Looked up from germline, CDR1 is LGHNA and CDR2 is YNFKEQ. This CDR3 has 16 amino acids.

V gene TRBV6-1 combines with J gene TRBJ2-3, with D possibly being TRBD1 (6 bases). The V end lost 1 base, the J end lost 5 bases, and 10 bases lay between the germline ends. The CDR3 is 14 residues long. Per germline, CDR1 MNHNS and CDR2 SASEGT. This CDR3 reads CASSEDRVVDTQYF. CDR3 nucleotide sequence: TGTGCCAGCAGTGAAGACAGGGTCGTAGATACGCAGTATTTT.

The J gene is TRBJ1-1, the V gene TRBV6-4; D is ambiguous. The CDR3 is made up of 13 amino acids. CDR1 MRHNA and CDR2 SNTAGT come from the germline V gene. V shed 5 bases and J shed 1 base, with 8 bases lying between them. DNA for the CDR3: TGTGCCAGCAGTCCGGGTCCGAACACTGAAGCTTTCTTT. Protein: CASSPGPNTEAFF.

The sample holds a few counts of this clone. This chain uses TRBV6-5 with TRBJ2-7; 9 nucleotides agree with TRBD1. This CDR3 has 14 residues. After removal of 8 bases from V and 1 base from J, the junction contained 6 bases not matched to a gene. The germline V gene has CDR1 MNHEY and CDR2 SVGAGI. This CDR3 is CASLGQGKSYEQYF. The CDR3 nucleotides read TGTGCCAGCCTTGGACAGGGGAAATCCTACGAGCAGTACTTC.

The genes are TRBV4-2 and TRBJ1-3, with 8 bases that match TRBD1. J lost 0 bases, V lost 0 bases, and 7 bases had no gene match. Germline assignment: CDR1 LGHNA and CDR2 YNFKEQ. The CDR3 loop spans 18 amino acids. Written as DNA, the CDR3 is TGTGCCAGCAGCCAAGATTGGGGACAGGTCATCTCTGGAAACACCATATATTTT. Its translation is CASSQDWGQVISGNTIYF.

This clone was recorded a few times. The chain carries TRBV5-1 and TRBJ2-7, with 13 bases aligning to TRBD2. The junction had 9 bases not matched to a gene; V was cut back by 0 bases and J by 3 bases. This CDR3 contains 18 residues. Germline CDR1 SGHRS, CDR2 YFSETQ. The CDR3 protein is CASSLALNGLAGVYEQYF. CDR3 nucleotide sequence: TGCGCCAGCAGCTTGGCCTTGAACGGACTAGCGGGGGTCTACGAGCAGTACTTC.

The CDR3 loop reads CASSLSARRMVSGQPQHF. In DNA form, the CDR3 reads TGTGCCAGCAGCCTGTCCGCACGCCGGATGGTGAGCGGCCAGCCCCAGCATTTT. This rearrangement joins TRBV4-2 to TRBJ1-5; no firm D call. The CDR3 has 18 residues. CDR1 and CDR2 (germline): LGHNA, YNFKEQ. Trimming removed 4 bases at V and 7 bases at J, with 26 bases between.

The chain carries TRBV12-5 and TRBJ1-2, with 8 bases lining up with TRBD1. Germline assignment: CDR1 LGHNT and CDR2 FRNRAP. The V segment lost 6 bases and the J segment 10 bases; nucleotides outside the gene matches: 10. The CDR3 has 13 residues. In nucleotides, the CDR3 is TGTGCTAGTGGCGAAGGACAGGGCGATGTCTACACCTTC. It yields the protein CASGEGQGDVYTF.

The chain is built from TRBV4-2 and TRBJ2-5; 10 bases line up with TRBD2. CDR1 is LGHNA, CDR2 YNFKEQ, per germline. The trim removed 5 bases at V and 4 bases at J, leaving 7 bases unmatched. CDR3 length: 15 amino acids. The CDR3 DNA is TGTGCCAGCAGCTCACATAGCGGGGGGCTAGAGACCCAGTACTTC. It encodes CASSSHSGGLETQYF.

This clone was detected only once. The chain combines TRBV30 with TRBJ2-1, with TRBD2 matching over 12 bases. Trimming cost V 3 bases and J 9 bases; bases outside gene matches: 9. The CDR3 is made up of 15 amino acids. Looked up from germline, CDR1 is GTSNPN and CDR2 is SVGIG (reference sequence). The CDR3 region is CAWSAPSGGEGEQFF. CDR3 DNA sequence: TGTGCCTGGAGCGCCCCTAGCGGGGGGGAAGGTGAGCAGTTCTTC.

V is TRBV19 and J is TRBJ1-6; D uncertain. The CDR3 extends over 12 amino acids. Germline-derived CDR1 and CDR2 are LNHDA and SQIVND (reference sequence). This CDR3 is CDTQSGLLPLHF. The CDR3 bases are TGTGACACCCAGTCCGGACTGCTACCCCTCCACTTT. Looking up the rest from reference TRBV19 and TRBJ1-6 gives the full variable domain: DGGITQSPKYLFRKEGQNVTLSCEQNLNHDAMYWYRQDPGQGLRLIYYSQIVNDFQKGDIAEGYSVSREKKESFPLTVTSAQKNPTAFYLCDTQSGLLPLHFGNGTRLTVT.

This clone showed up just a few times. The genes are TRBV19 and TRBJ1-5; 9 bases match TRBD1. CDR3 size: 15 residues. The V and J ends lost 5 bases and 6 bases, in that order; junction bases with no gene match: 8. The germline V gene has CDR1 LNHDA and CDR2 SQIVND (reference sequence). CDR3 loop: CASSPQQGASQPQHF. The CDR3 coding sequence is TGTGCCAGTAGTCCTCAACAGGGGGCGAGTCAGCCCCAGCATTTT.

The gene calls are TRBV30 and TRBJ1-2, with a possible D match to TRBD1 (6 bases). The ends were cut back, 3 bases at V and 7 bases at J, with 12 bases in the middle. The CDR3 spans 12 residues. CDR1 GTSNPN and CDR2 SVGIG come from the germline V gene (reference sequence). The CDR3 loop reads CAWSSQGAGYTF. The CDR3, as DNA: TGTGCCTGGAGCTCACAGGGTGCTGGCTACACCTTC.

This rearrangement joins TRBV15 to TRBJ2-7; D not resolved. The V end lost 4 bases, the J end lost 4 bases, and 11 bases lay between the germline ends. CDR3 length: 13 residues. In germline, CDR1 is LNHNV, CDR2 YYDKDF (reference sequence). CDR3 sequence (DNA): TGTGCCACCAGCATTCCCCGAGGATACGAGCAGTACTTC. It is translated as CATSIPRGYEQYF.

This clone has just one count. The DNA of the CDR3 is TGCGCCAGCAGGCCAGAATCTAACTATGGCTACACCTTC. This translates into CASRPESNYGYTF. The J gene is TRBJ1-2, the V gene TRBV5-1; D unclear. The CDR3 is made up of 13 amino acids. Per the germline V gene, CDR1 is SGHRS and CDR2 is YFSETQ. The V and J ends lost 5 bases and 0 bases respectively, with 8 bases between them.

The V call is TRBV28, the J call TRBJ1-2; D possibly corresponds to TRBD1 (6 bases). There are 16 residues in the CDR3. V lost 5 bases to trimming and J lost 8 bases, with 24 bases between them. CDR1 and CDR2 from the germline V gene are MDHEN and SYDVKM. In DNA form, the CDR3 reads TGTGCCAGCAGTGCTCTCTTAGACAGGATGAGAGGGGGCTACACCTTC. This encodes CASSALLDRMRGGYTF.

The rearrangement joins TRBV5-1 to TRBJ2-5, with 8 positions matching TRBD1. The V gene's germline CDR1 is SGHRS and CDR2 YFSETQ. This CDR3 spans 16 amino acids. V shed 0 bases and J 7 bases; nucleotides not matched to a gene: 11. The CDR3 coding sequence is TGCGCCAGCAGCTTGGTAGGCAGGGGGCGTTTTGGGACCCAGTACTTC. Translated, it gives CASSLVGRGRFGTQYF.

V is TRBV28 and J is TRBJ1-2; 9 bases agree with TRBD1. The CDR3 consists of 15 residues. After removal of 6 bases from V and 3 bases from J, the junction contained 8 bases not matched to a gene. Germline CDR1 MDHEN, CDR2 SYDVKM. The CDR3 DNA reads TGTGCCAGCAGCGGGACAGGGAGGGACCACTATGGCTACACCTTC. Amino acids: CASSGTGRDHYGYTF.

This chain uses TRBV29-1 with TRBJ1-5; D remains unclear. V was shortened by 6 bases and J by 4 bases, with 13 bases between the two germline ends. Germline V gives CDR1 SQVTM, CDR2 ANQGSEA. The CDR3 sequence is 13 residues long. CDR3 DNA: TGCAGCGTGCTTTTCGGAGGGAATCAGCCCCAGCATTTT. This translates into CSVLFGGNQPQHF.

V is TRBV28 and J is TRBJ2-3, with TRBD2 identical over 7 bases. CDR1 and CDR2 (germline): MDHEN, SYDVKM. The length of the CDR3 is 13 residues. After removal of 7 bases from V and 1 base from J, the junction contained 2 bases not matched to a gene. The CDR3 spells CASKAGGTDTQYF. CDR3 sequence (DNA): TGTGCCAGCAAGGCGGGGGGCACAGATACGCAGTATTTT.

This sequence joins TRBV28 and TRBJ1-4; D might be TRBD1 (6 bases). V lost 7 bases to trimming and J lost 8 bases, with 23 bases between them. Germline CDR1 MDHEN, CDR2 SYDVKM. CDR3 size: 16 residues. The DNA for the CDR3 is TGTGCCAGCACCCCTCTCCAGGACAGCACCGGGGAAAAACTGTTTTTT. Translating gives CASTPLQDSTGEKLFF.

The V call is TRBV13, the J call TRBJ2-3, with 12 bases aligning to TRBD2. Germline CDR1 and CDR2: PRHDT and FYEKMQ (reference sequence). The V gene end was trimmed by 5 bases and the J gene end by 5 bases; junction bases not matched to a gene: 8. This CDR3 is 16 amino acids long. In DNA form, the CDR3 reads TGTGCCAGCAGCCTGACCCTAGCGGGGGGGGTAGATACGCAGTATTTT. Amino acids: CASSLTLAGGVDTQYF.